This T cell receptor (beta chain) is drawn from a study of CD8 T cells in ankylosing spondylitis (dated by TCRdb to between 2016 and 2019). As for the study more broadly: The study set out to find disease-linked TCR variants by profiling T cell receptor beta repertoires in ankylosing spondylitis patients and healthy donors. Peripheral blood was sampled, and synovial fluid was additionally collected from ankylosing spondylitis patients. The full study cohort was made up of 25 ankylosing spondylitis patients and about a hundred healthy donors.

The listed sequencing device is Illumina HiSeq 2500. Quantitative 5'-RACE with molecular barcodes was used to prepare TCR beta libraries. Regarding the original processing steps: To identify disease-linked TCR variants, a new computational method was used, one built on a probabilistic model of VDJ rearrangement. The public reads were reprocessed in TCRdb via fastp at Q25 and MiXCR, keeping in-frame beta chains. Entries that share a CDR3 protein sequence are merged under the most common genes and DNA. TCRdb assigned the V and J calls; the authors' analysis was not used. Within this sample are about 800,000 distinct CDR3 sequences, with about an eighth of them counted one time only. More than 0.5% of the sample is in the top ten clones. The investigation overall reported the following: A TCR beta motif of about eight highly homologous amino acid variants appeared characteristic of blood from ankylosing spondylitis patients. The disease-linked clones had a CD8+ phenotype and were found at relatively low frequencies in peripheral blood. Some of the motif variants had been reported before in the synovial fluid and blood of reactive arthritis patients, a finding that suggests common disease-initiation mechanisms. The disease-linked clones were reported to be significantly enriched in matched synovial fluid samples from ankylosing spondylitis patients.

CDR1 SQVTM and CDR2 ANQGSEA are derived from the germline V gene. The CDR3 runs 14 residues from the cysteine to the phenylalanine. Left in the record is the CDR3 DNA by itself, 42 bases read in frame from the first base. V is pared back by 5 bases and J by 7 bases, with 17 bases lying between the germline termini. This clonotype was counted many times. Its cognate antigen has yet to be identified. Per-base quality was not reported, and no clone a single base away is much larger than it. The receptor was isolated from a male donor with ankylosing spondylitis. Recombination linked TRBV29-1 to TRBJ1-4, with an unclear D gene assignment. Sequencing was performed on blood, either unsorted or a sorted T cell fraction (not recorded which). The nucleotide sequence is TGCAGCGTTTTACCGGGCCCTAGTAGTGAAAAACTGTTTTTT. Its amino acids are CSVLPGPSSEKLFF.